The 32 T cell receptor beta chains given below trace back to one sample, sequenced in a study of Ad26.COV2.S vaccination and SARS-CoV-2 variants. Repertoires were generated with immunoSEQ multiplex PCR, while TCRdb's copy carries only in-frame clones and drops some. The sample lists 250,000 to 300,000 clones, more than 75% occurring once. Stated treatment: over 15 received Ad26.COV2.S at low or high dose, single or two shots; a few received placebo; per-sample allocation not given. Sampling was performed 63 days after the first vaccine or placebo injection. The sample in question was peripheral blood, obtained in a trial of Ad26.COV2.S vaccine versus placebo. The source is a person between 18 and 59 years old who received the Ad26.COV2.S COVID-19 vaccine or a placebo.

The chain uses TRBV12-5 and TRBJ1-3; possible D gene TRBD1, 5 bases. CDR1 and CDR2 from the germline V gene are LGHNT and FRNRAP. CDR3 length equals 14 residues. Trimming cost V 6 bases and J 4 bases, with 13 bases left between them. This CDR3 is CASGSGSGGNTIYF. The CDR3 region has the DNA TGTGCTAGTGGCTCAGGGTCGGGCGGAAACACCATATATTTT.

This sequence joins TRBV19 and TRBJ2-1, with D unresolved. This CDR3 comprises 14 residues. Trimming pared 5 bases from V and 5 bases from J, leaving 13 bases between. The germline gives CDR1 LNHDA, CDR2 SQIVND (reference sequence). The CDR3 protein is CASSPVLGHNEQFF. The CDR3 nucleotides read TGTGCCAGTAGTCCCGTCTTAGGCCACAATGAGCAGTTCTTC.

The CDR3 DNA reads TGTGCCACCAGTGGGACTAGCGGCCACTACAATGAGCAGTTCTTC. It specifies CATSGTSGHYNEQFF. The V call is TRBV24-1, the J call TRBJ2-1; 10 nucleotides align to TRBD2. There are 15 residues in the CDR3. Looked up from germline, CDR1 is KGHDR and CDR2 is SFDVKD. J lost 3 bases, V lost 5 bases, and 3 bases had no gene match.

The chain has TRBV19 and TRBJ1-5; 7 bases match TRBD1. Looked up from germline, CDR1 is LNHDA and CDR2 is SQIVND (reference sequence). The CDR3 is 15 residues long. Trimming removed 3 bases from V and 4 bases from J; junction bases left unmatched: 6. The CDR3 DNA follows: TGTGCCAGTAGTATGGCAGGGGGGAGGAATCAGCCCCAGCATTTT. Amino acid sequence: CASSMAGGRNQPQHF.

The genes are TRBV4-2 and TRBJ2-2; tentatively, D is TRBD1 (5 bases). The V end lost 0 bases, the J end lost 5 bases, and 13 bases lay between the germline ends. Germline V lookup: CDR1 LGHNA, CDR2 YNFKEQ. CDR3 length: 16 residues. The CDR3 coding sequence is TGTGCCAGCAGCCAAGATATAGGGGCGCCTACCGGGGAGCTGTTTTTT. Translating it yields CASSQDIGAPTGELFF.

V is TRBV6-5 and J is TRBJ2-7; 7 positions agree with TRBD2. The V and J ends lost 7 bases and 0 bases, in that order; junction bases with no gene match: 3. This CDR3 is built from 13 residues. The germline CDR1 and CDR2 sequences are MNHEY and SVGAGI. In DNA, the CDR3 is TGTGCCAGCAAGGGACTACGCTCCTACGAGCAGTACTTC. This translates into CASKGLRSYEQYF.

This clone was counted a few times. The chain carries TRBV5-1 and TRBJ1-2; the D is unclear. The V gene lost 0 bases and the J gene lost 0 bases, with 9 bases spanning the gap. CDR1 and CDR2 from the germline V gene are SGHRS and YFSETQ. The CDR3 contains 15 residues. The CDR3 nucleotides are TGCGCCAGCAGCTTGGGGGCAGGCACTAACTATGGCTACACCTTC. Its protein is CASSLGAGTNYGYTF.

This chain links TRBV6-5 with TRBJ2-2; the D gene is possibly TRBD1 (6 bases). CDR1 and CDR2 (germline): MNHEY, SVGAGI. V dropped 8 bases and J dropped 6 bases, with 16 bases sitting between them. CDR3 length: 14 amino acids. The CDR3 is CASQVGTGPGELFF. The CDR3 coding sequence is TGTGCCAGCCAAGTGGGTACAGGGCCCGGGGAGCTGTTTTTT.

The V gene is TRBV6-5, the J gene TRBJ1-6, with D maybe TRBD1 (6 bases). V was clipped by 3 bases and J by 9 bases, with 12 bases between them. Germline CDR1 and CDR2: MNHEY and SVGAGI. This CDR3 is 14 amino acids long. This CDR3 reads CASSYNREGSPLHF. CDR3 sequence (DNA): TGTGCCAGCAGTTATAACAGGGAGGGTTCACCCCTCCACTTT.

The CDR3 DNA reads as TGTGCCAGCAGCCCTAGAATGGGCAAGGCCGAAGCTTTCTTT. Protein: CASSPRMGKAEAFF. The rearrangement uses TRBV7-9 and TRBJ1-1; unclear D gene. The germline V gene encodes CDR1 SEHNR and CDR2 FQNEAQ (reference sequence). The CDR3 loop spans 14 amino acids. Between the trimmed V and J ends, which lost 5 bases and 8 bases, there was a span of 18 bases.

This chain uses TRBV15 with TRBJ1-2, with a possible D match to TRBD1 (6 bases). Looked up from germline, CDR1 is LNHNV and CDR2 is YYDKDF (reference sequence). The CDR3 consists of 14 residues. Trimming took off 0 bases at V and 6 bases at J, with 11 bases between the two ends. DNA for the CDR3: TGTGCCACCAGCAGAGATAGGGGGGGCGATGGCTACACCTTC. It translates to CATSRDRGGDGYTF. Using reference TRBV15 and TRBJ1-2 for the parts outside the CDR3, the full variable domain is DAMVIQNPRYQVTQFGKPVTLSCSQTLNHNVMYWYQQKSSQAPKLLFHYYDKDFNNEADTPDNFQSRRPNTSFCFLDIRSPGLGDTAMYLCATSRDRGGDGYTFGSGTRLTVV.

The rearrangement joins TRBV30 to TRBJ2-5; D uncertain. The CDR3 is 13 amino acids. Germline V gene sequence: CDR1 GTSNPN, CDR2 SVGIG (reference sequence). V shed 8 bases and J shed 1 base, with 14 bases lying between them. The CDR3 reads CARANSLQETQYF. The CDR3 coding sequence is TGTGCCAGGGCGAACAGCCTCCAAGAGACCCAGTACTTC.

The chain employs TRBV28 and TRBJ2-2; possibly TRBD2 for D (6 bases). CDR3 length equals 15 residues. V was clipped by 3 bases and J by 6 bases, with 14 bases between them. CDR1 and CDR2 (germline): MDHEN, SYDVKM. The CDR3 protein is CASSLWTILPGELFF. The CDR3 DNA is TGTGCCAGCAGTTTGTGGACTATCTTACCCGGGGAGCTGTTTTTT.

V usage is TRBV7-8 and J usage is TRBJ1-4, with a tentative D call TRBD1 (5 bases). This CDR3 is 16 amino acids long. The V and J ends lost 5 bases and 3 bases respectively, with 16 bases between them. CDR1 SGHVS and CDR2 FQNEAQ come from the germline V gene. DNA of the CDR3: TGTGCCAGCAGCCCAGATACCAGGGCAGCTAATGAAAAACTGTTTTTT. The encoded protein is CASSPDTRAANEKLFF. Full variable domain (remainder filled in from reference TRBV7-8 and TRBJ1-4): GAGVSQSPRYKVAKRGQDVALRCDPISGHVSLFWYQQALGQGPEFLTYFQNEAQLDKSGLPSDRFFAERPEGSVSTLKIQRTQQEDSAVYLCASSPDTRAANEKLFFGSGTQLSVL.

This CDR3 is CASSPQGAEEGNTIYF. CDR3 in DNA: TGTGCCAGCTCACCACAGGGCGCAGAAGAAGGAAACACCATATATTTT. V usage is TRBV18 and J usage is TRBJ1-3; D is undetermined. This CDR3 is built from 16 residues. Deletions cut 1 base from V and 4 bases from J, with 14 bases between. Germline CDR1 is KGHSH and CDR2 is LQKENI.

The gene calls are TRBV6-5 and TRBJ1-1; D is unclear. V was trimmed by 4 bases and J by 0 bases, leaving 6 bases between them. CDR1 and CDR2 from the germline V gene are MNHEY and SVGAGI. This CDR3 contains 13 residues. The CDR3 DNA sequence: TGTGCCAGCAGTTTCGACCTGAACACTGAAGCTTTCTTT. Translating it yields CASSFDLNTEAFF.

This clone was counted a few times. V usage is TRBV19 and J usage is TRBJ1-1; D gene uncertain. V was clipped by 6 bases and J by 7 bases, with 9 bases between them. Germline loops: CDR1 LNHDA, CDR2 SQIVND (reference sequence). CDR3 length: 11 amino acids. The CDR3 coding sequence is TGTGCCAGTAGCCTGGGAGGTGAAGCTTTCTTT. Amino acid sequence: CASSLGGEAFF.

This sequence joins TRBV5-1 and TRBJ2-2; the D gene is possibly TRBD2 (6 bases). The CDR3 runs 22 residues. V was shortened by 4 bases and J by 4 bases, with 35 bases between the two germline ends. Germline CDR1 is SGHRS and CDR2 is YFSETQ. In nucleotides, the CDR3 is TGCGCCAGCAGCCGGCAAGGTTTGGGGAACAGGCGGGACTCCGGGGGCACCGGGGAGCTGTTTTTT. Protein product: CASSRQGLGNRRDSGGTGELFF.

This clone was seen a single time. The chain is built from TRBV10-3 and TRBJ1-4; 11 nucleotides line up with TRBD1. Germline lookup yields CDR1 ENHRY and CDR2 SYGVKD. CDR3 length: 14 amino acids. V shed 5 bases and J 10 bases; nucleotides not matched to a gene: 6. The CDR3 sequence is CAISSGQGAGKLFF. The CDR3 DNA is TGTGCCATCAGTTCCGGACAGGGGGCCGGAAAACTGTTTTTT.

Concerning this clone: The sample carries other DNA sequences with the same CDR3. The chain employs TRBV30 and TRBJ1-1; D not certain. V was pared by 5 bases and J by 4 bases, with 8 bases between. The CDR3 is made up of 11 amino acids. CDR1 GTSNPN and CDR2 SVGIG come from the germline V gene (reference sequence). The CDR3 protein is CAWSLGTEAFF. The CDR3 DNA is TGTGCCTGGTCTCTGGGCACTGAAGCTTTCTTT. The full variable domain, completed using reference TRBV30 and TRBJ1-1, is SQTIHQWPATLVQPVGSPLSLECTVEGTSNPNLYWYRQAAGRGLQLLFYSVGIGQISSEVPQNLSASRPQDRQFILSSKKLLLSDSGFYLCAWSLGTEAFFGQGTRLTVV.

This rearrangement joins TRBV12-5 to TRBJ2-1; 8 bases line up with TRBD1. The J segment lost 8 bases and the V segment lost 2 bases, leaving 2 bases of the junction unmatched. This CDR3 is built from 13 residues. Germline CDR1 reads LGHNT; CDR2 reads FRNRAP. CDR3 sequence reads: CASGLSGGDEQFF. Written as DNA, the CDR3 is TGTGCTAGTGGTTTGTCAGGGGGCGATGAGCAGTTCTTC. Supplemented by reference TRBV12-5 and TRBJ2-1, the full variable domain reads DARVTQTPRHKVTEMGQEVTMRCQPILGHNTVFWYRQTMMQGLELLAYFRNRAPLDDSGMPKDRFSAEMPDATLATLKIQPSEPRDSAVYFCASGLSGGDEQFFGPGTRLTVL.

This sequence joins TRBV15 and TRBJ1-2; D gene ambiguous. Per the germline V gene, CDR1 is LNHNV and CDR2 is YYDKDF (reference sequence). V gave up 0 bases and J gave up 2 bases, with 4 bases separating them. This CDR3 spans 13 amino acids. CDR3 coding DNA: TGTGCCACCAGCAGAGAAGACAACTATGGCTACACCTTC. Encoded protein: CATSREDNYGYTF.

This clone appeared a single time. The chain has TRBV7-2 and TRBJ2-1, with 14 bases identical to TRBD2. There are 16 residues in the CDR3. Germline CDR1 and CDR2: SGHTA and FQGNSA. Losses at the gene ends were 5 bases for V and 7 bases for J; bases not matched to a gene: 7. The DNA for the CDR3 is TGTGCCAGCAGCCCGAGACTAGCGGGGGGGCGTAATGAGCAGTTCTTC. Encoded protein: CASSPRLAGGRNEQFF.

The rearrangement links TRBV7-2 to TRBJ1-6, with D possibly matching TRBD1 (6 bases). Germline CDR1 SGHTA, CDR2 FQGNSA. Trimming stripped 4 bases from V and 0 bases from J, with 16 bases between. This CDR3 has 18 residues. DNA of the CDR3: TGTGCCAGCAGCTCTCCCGAGGGGGGGGGCTCCTATAATTCACCCCTCCACTTT. Amino acids: CASSSPEGGGSYNSPLHF.

This chain connects TRBV7-9 to TRBJ1-1; weak D call: TRBD1 (5 bases). CDR1 is SEHNR, CDR2 FQNEAQ, per germline (reference sequence). The CDR3 runs 13 residues. V lost 3 bases to trimming and J lost 1 base, with 6 bases between them. The CDR3 spells CASSLDKNTEAFF. CDR3 nucleotides: TGTGCCAGCAGCTTGGACAAGAACACTGAAGCTTTCTTT.

This chain connects TRBV6-5 to TRBJ1-2; TRBD1 matches at 10 bases. Germline V gene lookup returns CDR1 MNHEY and CDR2 SVGAGI. This CDR3 spans 15 amino acids. The V and J ends lost 6 bases and 2 bases, in that order; junction bases with no gene match: 6. The CDR3 reads CASSLGQGSNYGYTF. As DNA, the CDR3 is TGTGCCAGCAGCCTGGGACAGGGGAGCAACTATGGCTACACCTTC.

The chain is built from TRBV10-1 and TRBJ2-3; the D gene is possibly TRBD1 (6 bases). Trimming pared 8 bases from V and 0 bases from J, leaving 9 bases between. Germline V gene lookup returns CDR1 WNHNN and CDR2 SYGVQD (reference sequence). The length of the CDR3 is 13 residues. CDR3 nucleotide sequence: TGCGCCAGCCGACAGGTTAGCACAGATACGCAGTATTTT. Its translation is CASRQVSTDTQYF.

This chain uses TRBV12-3 or TRBV12-4 with TRBJ1-1; no firm D call. V was trimmed by 6 bases and J by 11 bases, leaving 16 bases between them. CDR3 length: 12 amino acids. CDR3 region: CASSFASDRAFF. For the CDR3, the DNA is TGTGCCAGCAGCTTCGCGTCCGACCGGGCTTTCTTT.

The V gene is TRBV12-3 or TRBV12-4, the J gene TRBJ1-2, with D uncertain. CDR3 length equals 12 residues. Between the trimmed V and J ends, which lost 1 base and 4 bases, there was a span of 4 bases. CDR3 DNA: TGTGCCAGCAGTTTAGAGCTCTATGGCTACACCTTC. This codes for CASSLELYGYTF.

The V and J genes are TRBV12-2 and TRBJ2-1; the table's D call, TRBD2, has no DNA check behind it. TRBV12-2 has pseudogene status. The CDR3 loop spans 20 amino acids. CDR3 residues: CASRFLRFSGRLKLYNEQFF. For the CDR3, the DNA is TGTGCAAGTCGCTTCCTTAGATTTAGCGGGAGGCTTAAACTCTACAATGAGCAGTTCTTC.

V usage is TRBV25-1 and J usage is TRBJ2-5, with TRBD1 identical over 9 bases. Trimming cost V 5 bases and J 1 base; bases outside gene matches: 2. This CDR3 has 14 residues. Germline CDR1 and CDR2: MGHDK and SYGVNS. This chain's CDR3 is CASSKTGGQETQYF. CDR3 DNA sequence: TGTGCCAGCAGTAAGACAGGGGGCCAAGAGACCCAGTACTTC.

In DNA form, the CDR3 reads TGTGCCAGCAGCCAGAACTTTTGGAGCACTGAAGCTTTCTTT. Its translation: CASSQNFWSTEAFF. V is TRBV27 and J is TRBJ1-1; no clear D. Between the trimmed V and J ends, which lost 6 bases and 4 bases, there was a span of 15 bases. Germline V CDR1 and CDR2: MNHEY, SMNVEV (reference sequence). This CDR3 comprises 14 residues.